This is a list of T cell receptor beta chains from one sample in a study of CD4 T cells in relation to SARS-CoV-2 and coronaviruses. The protocol was immunoSEQ multiplex PCR, while the TCRdb copy is restricted to in-frame clones and leaves out a portion. The sample records about 22,000 clones, about three quarters being singletons. For these TCRs, the target antigens are not known. The source material was CD4+ T cells from PBMCs, cultured in vitro. The receptors were sampled from a human donor in good health. Both conserved end residues are part of each CDR3. Each record gives: clone size, D gene, J gene, V gene, CDR3 protein, CDR3 DNA. A D gene is named only where the DNA matches it firmly. Only some rows state a clone size, as once, few, many or a class for expanded clones.

abundance: -
d_gene: TRBD1
j_gene: TRBJ1-1
v_gene: TRBV29-1
CDR3aa: CSAQPDRATEAFF
CDR3nt: TGCAGCGCCCAACCGGACAGGGCCACTGAAGCTTTCTTT

abundance: few
d_gene: -
j_gene: TRBJ2-7
v_gene: TRBV5-1
CDR3aa: CASSLDWRYEQYF
CDR3nt: TGCGCCAGCAGCTTGGATTGGCGCTACGAGCAGTACTTC

abundance: -
d_gene: -
j_gene: TRBJ2-7
v_gene: TRBV10-3
CDR3aa: CAISESGGMGYEQYF
CDR3nt: TGTGCCATCAGTGAGTCGGGGGGTATGGGCTACGAGCAGTACTTC

abundance: -
d_gene: TRBD2
j_gene: TRBJ2-7
v_gene: TRBV9
CDR3aa: CASSVRRTSGSYEQYF
CDR3nt: TGTGCCAGCAGCGTTCGCCGGACTAGCGGCTCCTACGAGCAGTACTTC

abundance: -
d_gene: -
j_gene: TRBJ1-4
v_gene: TRBV5-1
CDR3aa: CASSSTGTATNEKLFF
CDR3nt: TGCGCCAGCAGCTCGACAGGAACCGCAACTAATGAAAAACTGTTTTTT

abundance: -
d_gene: -
j_gene: TRBJ2-1
v_gene: TRBV21-1
CDR3aa: CASSTRSGGEQFF
CDR3nt: TGTGCCAGCAGCACCCGGTCCGGCGGTGAGCAGTTCTTC

abundance: -
d_gene: -
j_gene: TRBJ1-1
v_gene: TRBV30
CDR3aa: CAWSVRENTEAFF
CDR3nt: TGTGCCTGGAGTGTGAGGGAGAACACTGAAGCTTTCTTT

abundance: -
d_gene: TRBD2
j_gene: TRBJ2-1
v_gene: TRBV28
CDR3aa: CASSSSSGSYNEQFF
CDR3nt: TGTGCCAGCAGTTCCTCTAGCGGGAGCTACAATGAGCAGTTCTTC

abundance: -
d_gene: TRBD1
j_gene: TRBJ1-1
v_gene: TRBV4-2
CDR3aa: CASSQTGVAEAFF
CDR3nt: TGTGCCAGCAGCCAAACAGGGGTCGCTGAAGCTTTCTTT

abundance: -
d_gene: -
j_gene: TRBJ1-2
v_gene: TRBV5-1
CDR3aa: CASSWRDRGGYTF
CDR3nt: TGCGCCAGCAGCTGGAGGGATAGAGGTGGCTACACCTTC

abundance: -
d_gene: TRBD1
j_gene: TRBJ2-1
v_gene: TRBV5-1
CDR3aa: CASSYPTGEAYNEQFF
CDR3nt: TGCGCCAGCAGCTACCCGACAGGGGAAGCCTACAATGAGCAGTTCTTC

abundance: once
d_gene: -
j_gene: TRBJ1-4
v_gene: TRBV10-2
CDR3aa: CATTADWGANSTNEKLFF
CDR3nt: TGCGCCACCACCGCAGATTGGGGGGCGAATTCAACTAATGAAAAACTGTTTTTT

abundance: -
d_gene: TRBD2
j_gene: TRBJ2-3
v_gene: TRBV5-1
CDR3aa: CASSSATSGGTDTQYF
CDR3nt: TGCGCCAGCAGCTCCGCCACTAGCGGGGGGACAGATACGCAGTATTTT

abundance: -
d_gene: TRBD2
j_gene: TRBJ2-5
v_gene: TRBV5-1
CDR3aa: CASSPRGVQETQYF
CDR3nt: TGCGCCAGCAGCCCTCGGGGGGTTCAAGAGACCCAGTACTTC

abundance: -
d_gene: TRBD1
j_gene: TRBJ1-1
v_gene: TRBV6-5
CDR3aa: CASSYGGQLNTEAFF
CDR3nt: TGTGCCAGCAGTTACGGGGGACAGCTGAACACTGAAGCTTTCTTT

abundance: -
d_gene: -
j_gene: TRBJ1-5
v_gene: TRBV25-1
CDR3aa: CASSELDSNQPQHF
CDR3nt: TGTGCCAGCAGTGAACTAGACAGCAATCAGCCCCAGCATTTT

abundance: few
d_gene: TRBD2
j_gene: TRBJ2-7
v_gene: TRBV2
CDR3aa: CASSIAGGGEQYF
CDR3nt: TGTGCCAGCAGCATAGCGGGAGGGGGTGAGCAGTACTTC

abundance: -
d_gene: -
j_gene: TRBJ1-1
v_gene: TRBV7-3
CDR3aa: CASSSDRNTEAFF
CDR3nt: TGTGCCAGCAGCTCGGACAGGAACACTGAAGCTTTCTTT

abundance: -
d_gene: TRBD1
j_gene: TRBJ2-5
v_gene: TRBV5-1
CDR3aa: CASSLARGWIQETQYF
CDR3nt: TGCGCCAGCAGCTTGGCCAGGGGGTGGATCCAAGAGACCCAGTACTTC

abundance: -
d_gene: -
j_gene: TRBJ2-1
v_gene: TRBV18
CDR3aa: CASSGNTEQFF
CDR3nt: TGTGCCAGCTCGGGAAATACGGAGCAGTTCTTC

abundance: -
d_gene: TRBD1
j_gene: TRBJ2-7
v_gene: TRBV24-1
CDR3aa: CATSAPGTGVHEQYF
CDR3nt: TGTGCCACCAGTGCCCCCGGGACAGGGGTCCACGAGCAGTACTTC

abundance: -
d_gene: -
j_gene: TRBJ2-7
v_gene: TRBV18
CDR3aa: CASSPSLEKYEQYF
CDR3nt: TGTGCCAGCTCACCGAGCCTGGAGAAATACGAGCAGTACTTC

abundance: -
d_gene: -
j_gene: TRBJ1-2
v_gene: TRBV6-5
CDR3aa: CASSYFGGRDYGYTF
CDR3nt: TGTGCCAGCAGTTATTTTGGGGGGAGGGACTATGGCTACACCTTC

abundance: -
d_gene: -
j_gene: TRBJ1-1
v_gene: TRBV6-6
CDR3aa: CASAKDGGYAEAFF
CDR3nt: TGTGCCAGCGCCAAGGATGGGGGTTACGCTGAAGCTTTCTTT

abundance: -
d_gene: -
j_gene: TRBJ2-2
v_gene: TRBV30
CDR3aa: CAWSVPRTQLGYTGELFF
CDR3nt: TGTGCCTGGAGTGTACCAAGGACCCAACTGGGGTACACCGGGGAGCTGTTTTTT

abundance: -
d_gene: -
j_gene: TRBJ1-4
v_gene: TRBV14
CDR3aa: CASSQGTDEKLFF
CDR3nt: TGTGCCAGCAGCCAAGGGACAGACGAAAAACTGTTTTTT

abundance: -
d_gene: -
j_gene: TRBJ1-1
v_gene: TRBV24-1
CDR3aa: CATSGVEWAGLVRTEAFF
CDR3nt: TGTGCCACCAGTGGGGTGGAGTGGGCAGGGTTGGTCAGAACTGAAGCTTTCTTT

abundance: -
d_gene: -
j_gene: TRBJ2-1
v_gene: TRBV7-7
CDR3aa: CASSPISEVGDEQFF
CDR3nt: TGTGCCAGCAGCCCCATCTCCGAGGTCGGCGATGAGCAGTTCTTC

abundance: -
d_gene: -
j_gene: TRBJ1-1
v_gene: TRBV4-1
CDR3aa: CASSQETIPYPKDNTEAFF
CDR3nt: TGCGCCAGCAGCCAAGAAACGATTCCATACCCCAAAGATAACACTGAAGCTTTCTTT

abundance: -
d_gene: -
j_gene: TRBJ2-7
v_gene: TRBV7-9
CDR3aa: CASSPDRALLPYEQYF
CDR3nt: TGTGCCAGCAGCCCCGACCGGGCCCTACTGCCCTACGAGCAGTACTTC

abundance: -
d_gene: -
j_gene: TRBJ1-1
v_gene: TRBV15
CDR3aa: CAVRGGLATEAFF
CDR3nt: TGTGCCGTAAGGGGGGGGCTGGCCACTGAAGCTTTCTTT

abundance: -
d_gene: TRBD2
j_gene: TRBJ2-7
v_gene: TRBV5-1
CDR3aa: CASSLSEAREEYF
CDR3nt: TGCGCCAGCAGCTTGTCGGAGGCGCGGGAGGAGTACTTC

abundance: -
d_gene: -
j_gene: TRBJ2-6
v_gene: TRBV30
CDR3aa: CAVGGDQDSGANVLTF
CDR3nt: TGTGCCGTCGGTGGCGATCAAGACTCTGGGGCCAACGTCCTGACTTTC

abundance: -
d_gene: -
j_gene: TRBJ2-1
v_gene: TRBV5-6
CDR3aa: CASSLFHVSYNEQFF
CDR3nt: TGTGCCAGCAGCTTGTTCCATGTCTCCTACAATGAGCAGTTCTTC

abundance: -
d_gene: -
j_gene: TRBJ2-1
v_gene: TRBV28
CDR3aa: CASSLVRDGYSYNEQFF
CDR3nt: TGTGCCAGCAGTTTAGTTAGGGACGGGTACTCCTACAATGAGCAGTTCTTC

abundance: -
d_gene: TRBD1
j_gene: TRBJ2-7
v_gene: TRBV30
CDR3aa: CAWKRGRGLYEQYF
CDR3nt: TGTGCCTGGAAACGGGGCAGGGGGCTGTACGAGCAGTACTTC

abundance: -
d_gene: -
j_gene: TRBJ1-4
v_gene: TRBV30
CDR3aa: CAWNPQIGKLFF
CDR3nt: TGTGCCTGGAATCCCCAGATCGGAAAACTGTTTTTT

abundance: -
d_gene: -
j_gene: TRBJ1-4
v_gene: TRBV6-6
CDR3aa: CASRQGPQNEKLFF
CDR3nt: TGTGCCAGCAGGCAGGGACCGCAAAATGAAAAACTGTTTTTT

abundance: -
d_gene: TRBD1
j_gene: TRBJ1-2
v_gene: TRBV7-9
CDR3aa: CASSLSTGEYYGYTF
CDR3nt: TGTGCCAGCAGCTTATCGACAGGGGAGTACTATGGCTACACCTTC

abundance: -
d_gene: -
j_gene: TRBJ1-3
v_gene: TRBV6-4
CDR3aa: CASSAPCICGNTIYF
CDR3nt: TGTGCCAGCAGTGCCCCCTGTATTTGTGGAAACACCATATATTTT

abundance: -
d_gene: TRBD2
j_gene: TRBJ2-3
v_gene: TRBV5-1
CDR3aa: CASSLLATATDTQYF
CDR3nt: TGCGCCAGCAGCTTACTAGCGACGGCCACAGATACGCAGTATTTT